The clone carrying this T cell receptor (beta chain) was counted many times. The antigen is undetermined. Template-switch 5'RACE cDNA synthesis added a 10-nucleotide unique molecular identifier. From the 5' RACE reads, TCRdb called clonotypes with MiXCR, one entry per CDR3 protein. This table holds around 55,000 distinct CDR3 sequences, under 4.5% found once. From germline, CDR1 is SGHRS and CDR2 YFSETQ. Trimming took off 3 bases at V and 3 bases at J, with 15 bases between the two ends. The CDR3 spans 15 residues. The sample belongs to a study of neurological immune-mediated disorders. Study-wide findings and caveats: The expanded clones of different subjects shared no CDR3 amino acid sequences (suggesting private repertoires in all groups).

Sequenced: CD4+ T cells from blood. The chain has TRBV5-1 and TRBJ1-1, with a weak D call TRBD1 (5 bases). The sequence came from a woman aged 40 to 50 with multiple sclerosis. The CDR3: CASSSQGQGHTEAFF. In DNA form, the CDR3 reads TGCGCCAGCAGCTCGCAGGGCCAGGGACACACTGAAGCTTTCTTT.